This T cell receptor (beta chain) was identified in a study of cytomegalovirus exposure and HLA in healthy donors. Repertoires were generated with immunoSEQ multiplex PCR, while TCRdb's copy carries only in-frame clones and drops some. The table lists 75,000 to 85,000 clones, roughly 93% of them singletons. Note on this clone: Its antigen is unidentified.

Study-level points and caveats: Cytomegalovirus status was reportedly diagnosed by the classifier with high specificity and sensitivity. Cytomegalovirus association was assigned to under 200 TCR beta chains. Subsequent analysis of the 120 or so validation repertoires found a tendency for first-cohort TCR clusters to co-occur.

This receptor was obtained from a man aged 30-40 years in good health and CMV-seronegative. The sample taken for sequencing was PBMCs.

CDR3 region: CASSTRRASGAYNEQFF. The CDR3 DNA reads TGTGCCAGTAGTACCCGACGGGCCTCGGGAGCCTACAATGAGCAGTTCTTC. The chain is built from TRBV19 and TRBJ2-1, with a weak D call TRBD2 (6 bases). Germline values: CDR1 LNHDA, CDR2 SQIVND (reference sequence). This CDR3 is 17 amino acids long. Trimming stripped 4 bases from V and 2 bases from J, with 18 bases between.